The 6 T cell receptor beta chains given below trace back to one sample, sequenced in a study of CD8+ T cells in alopecia areata. Reverse transcribed after extraction, RNA yielded cDNA as the sequencing template. The assay was immunoSEQ multiplex PCR, and TCRdb's table has in-frame clones only and misses some. The sample has roughly 150,000 clones, 50% to 60% seen once; the top ten hold approximately 4.3%. The specimen was CD4+ T cells sorted from blood. These receptors came from a human donor in good health.

V and J are TRBV2 and TRBJ1-1; possible D gene TRBD1, 6 bases. V was trimmed by 4 bases and J by 1 base, leaving 10 bases between them. This CDR3 has 14 amino acids. Germline V gives CDR1 SNHLY, CDR2 FYNNEI. The CDR3 protein is CASSGMTGNTEAFF. The CDR3 DNA reads TGTGCCAGCAGTGGAATGACAGGGAACACTGAAGCTTTCTTT.

The CDR3 loop is CSVFRGGNEQYF. CDR3 nucleotides: TGCAGCGTCTTCAGAGGAGGGAACGAGCAGTACTTC. This chain connects TRBV29-1 to TRBJ2-7, with D possibly being TRBD2 (6 bases). Deletions cut 6 bases from V and 5 bases from J, with 14 bases between. Germline V gene sequence: CDR1 SQVTM, CDR2 ANQGSEA. CDR3 length: 12 amino acids.

Worth noting for this clone: Other DNA sequences of this sample code for an identical CDR3. CDR3 amino acids: CASSLRQGNQPQHF. In DNA, the CDR3 is TGTGCCAGCAGCTTAAGGCAGGGGAATCAGCCCCAGCATTTT. V usage is TRBV7-2 and J usage is TRBJ1-5; a possible D gene is TRBD1 (6 bases). This CDR3 has 14 residues. From germline, CDR1 is SGHTA and CDR2 FQGNSA. Deletions cut 2 bases from V and 4 bases from J, with 9 bases between.

The chain has TRBV19 and TRBJ2-1; D remains unclear. The V gene lost 5 bases and the J gene lost 3 bases, with 14 bases spanning the gap. CDR1 is LNHDA, CDR2 SQIVND, per germline (reference sequence). The CDR3 is 15 amino acids. The CDR3 is CASSGGRNLYNEQFF. CDR3 DNA: TGTGCCAGTAGTGGCGGACGGAATCTCTACAATGAGCAGTTCTTC.

This clone has a handful of counts. The chain carries TRBV7-9 and TRBJ2-5; D may be TRBD2 (6 bases). Trimming removed 3 bases from V and 4 bases from J, with 12 bases in between. This CDR3 has 14 residues. Germline V gene lookup returns CDR1 SEHNR and CDR2 FQNEAQ (reference sequence). In DNA form, the CDR3 reads TGTGCCAGCAGCTTCTTTCTGGGAGGAGAGACCCAGTACTTC. Translating it yields CASSFFLGGETQYF.

This clone was detected only a few times. V and J are TRBV29-1 and TRBJ2-5; 7 bases agree with TRBD1. V was clipped by 7 bases and J by 3 bases; unmatched bases: 11. Germline CDR1 is SQVTM and CDR2 is ANQGSEA. CDR3 length equals 14 residues. The CDR3 protein is CSANRGRGKETQYF. The CDR3 DNA is TGCAGCGCAAACAGGGGAAGAGGAAAAGAGACCCAGTACTTC.